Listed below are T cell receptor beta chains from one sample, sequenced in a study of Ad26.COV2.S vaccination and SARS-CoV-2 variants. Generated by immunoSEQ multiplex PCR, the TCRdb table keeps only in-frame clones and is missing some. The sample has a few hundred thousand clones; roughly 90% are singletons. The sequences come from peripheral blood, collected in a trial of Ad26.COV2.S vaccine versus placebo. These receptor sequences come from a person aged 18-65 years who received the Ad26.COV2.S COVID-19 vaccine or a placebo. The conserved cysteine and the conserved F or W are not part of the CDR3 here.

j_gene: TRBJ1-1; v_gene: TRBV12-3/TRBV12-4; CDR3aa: ASRSTGRAKAF
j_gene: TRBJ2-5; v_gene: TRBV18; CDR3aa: ASSPTSSQETQY
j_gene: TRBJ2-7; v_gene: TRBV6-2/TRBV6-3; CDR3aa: ASSSPRASGGTYEQY
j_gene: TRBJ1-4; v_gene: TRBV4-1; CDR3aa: ASSQGPDLGEKLF
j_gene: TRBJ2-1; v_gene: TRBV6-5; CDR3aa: ASRILAAYNEQF
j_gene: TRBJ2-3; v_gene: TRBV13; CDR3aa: ASSLHREQLQY
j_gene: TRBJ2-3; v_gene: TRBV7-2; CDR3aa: ASSPQGSTQY
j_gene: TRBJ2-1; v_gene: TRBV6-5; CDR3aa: ASSYLVSSYNEQF
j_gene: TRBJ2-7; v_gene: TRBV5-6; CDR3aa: ASSVNPGGSYEQY
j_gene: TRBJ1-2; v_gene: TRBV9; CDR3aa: ASSGDRPYGYT
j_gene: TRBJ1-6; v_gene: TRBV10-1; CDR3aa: ASSERWGPLH
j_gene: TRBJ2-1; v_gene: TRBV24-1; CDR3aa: ATSDFSGWGSYNEQF
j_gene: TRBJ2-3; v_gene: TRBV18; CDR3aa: ASSPRRTDTQY
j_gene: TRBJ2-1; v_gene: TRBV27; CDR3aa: ASSLSDLNNEQF